The 29 T cell receptor beta chains below were found in one sample sequenced in a study of CD8+CD57+ T cells in acquired aplastic anemia. In patients chosen for sequencing, flow cytometry had shown CD8+CD57+ cell expansion. Profiling that covered TCR beta VDJ and CDR3 relied on genomic DNA as its template. TCRdb itself ran the reads through MiXCR, one entry per CDR3 protein. The sample carries some 150,000 distinct CDR3 sequences, roughly 49% recorded once. Sequenced input: sorted CD4+, CD8+, or CD8+CD57+ T cells (not recorded which) from PBMCs. The receptors stem from a human donor with aplastic anemia.

The chain recombines TRBV20-1 with TRBJ2-3, with 9 bases lining up with TRBD1. The CDR3 is made up of 15 amino acids. Germline V gene data show CDR1 as DFQATT and CDR2 as SNEGSKA (reference sequence). V lost 6 bases and J lost 8; bases outside the gene matches: 15. The CDR3 sequence is CSATLLGQGRGTQYF. The CDR3, as DNA: TGCAGTGCAACTCTCCTGGGACAGGGACGCGGTACGCAGTATTTT.

The genes are TRBV6-4 and TRBJ1-3; no clear D. Germline CDR1 and CDR2: MRHNA and SNTAGT. There are 12 residues in the CDR3. The V gene lost 5 bases and the J gene lost 4 bases, with 6 bases spanning the gap. In DNA form, the CDR3 reads TGTGCCAGCAGTAGCGGGGGAAACACCATATATTTT. Translating it yields CASSSGGNTIYF.

The chain combines TRBV24-1 with TRBJ1-1; no clear D gene. The CDR3 is 10 residues long. Germline V gives CDR1 KGHDR, CDR2 SFDVKD. Trimming cost V 9 bases and J 12 bases, with 13 bases left between them. The CDR3: CATDAAGTFF. CDR3 nucleotides: TGTGCCACCGACGCCGCCGGGACTTTCTTT.

The V gene is TRBV29-1, the J gene TRBJ2-1, with 7 positions matching TRBD1. V lost 4 bases to trimming and J lost 5 bases; unmatched junction nucleotides: 14. The germline CDR1 and CDR2 sequences are SQVTM and ANQGSEA. This CDR3 has 16 residues. CDR3 amino acids: CSVGGFRDSHNNEQFF. CDR3 nucleotides: TGCAGCGTTGGTGGGTTTCGGGACAGCCACAACAATGAGCAGTTCTTC.

CDR3 coding DNA: TGTGCCAGCAGTGAGGACTCCTACTACGAGCAGTACTTC. The encoded protein is CASSEDSYYEQYF. J is TRBJ2-7 and V is TRBV2, with D possibly TRBD2 on 5 matching bases. Trimming cost V 3 bases and J 3 bases, with 9 bases left between them. The germline CDR1 and CDR2 sequences are SNHLY and FYNNEI. The CDR3 length is 13 residues.

This clonotype has a handful of counts. One end of the junction varies from germline; a read error may be responsible. This chain connects TRBV7-7 to TRBJ2-5, with unresolved D. Per germline, CDR1 SSHAT and CDR2 FNYEAQ (reference sequence). This CDR3 spans 12 amino acids. CDR3 amino acids: CASSVDGETQYF. For the CDR3, the DNA is TGTGCTAGCAGCGTAGACGGAGAGACCCAGTACTTC.

This clonotype has only a few counts. The chain recombines TRBV24-1 with TRBJ2-7, with D possibly being TRBD2 (5 bases). Per the germline V gene, CDR1 is KGHDR and CDR2 is SFDVKD. The CDR3 has 13 residues. V dropped 0 bases and J dropped 5 bases, with 7 bases sitting between them. The chain's CDR3 is CATSDLPGDEQYF. The CDR3 nucleotides are TGTGCCACCAGTGATTTGCCCGGGGACGAGCAGTACTTC.

This clonotype was picked up many times. The chain couples TRBV7-2 to TRBJ1-5, with D uncertain. CDR1 and CDR2 from the germline V gene are SGHTA and FQGNSA. V gave up 0 bases and J gave up 2 bases, with 20 bases separating them. There are 19 residues in the CDR3. CDR3 protein: CASSLALIWAVQGNQPQHF. In DNA form, the CDR3 reads TGTGCCAGCAGCTTAGCGCTAATTTGGGCAGTTCAGGGCAATCAGCCCCAGCATTTT. Based on the CDR3 plus reference TRBV7-2 and TRBJ1-5, the full variable domain is GAGVSQSPSNKVTEKGKDVELRCDPISGHTALYWYRQSLGQGLEFLIYFQGNSAPDKSGLPSDRFSAERTGGSVSTLTIQRTQQEDSAVYLCASSLALIWAVQGNQPQHFGDGTRLSIL.

This clonotype has ten or more counts. V is TRBV4-1 and J is TRBJ2-5; 10 bases fit TRBD1. V gave up 0 bases and J gave up 12 bases; unmatched junction bases: 13. This CDR3 is 16 amino acids long. Germline CDR1 and CDR2: MGHRA and YSYEKL. The CDR3 DNA is TGCGCCAGCAGCCAAGATCGAGGGACAGGGGAGTTCGCAAAGTACTTC. As protein: CASSQDRGTGEFAKYF.

J is TRBJ2-7 and V is TRBV20-1, with TRBD1 identical over 7 bases. The V gene end was trimmed by 1 base and the J gene end by 3 bases; junction bases not matched to a gene: 3. The CDR3 runs to 13 residues. From germline, CDR1 is DFQATT and CDR2 SNEGSKA (reference sequence). In DNA form, the CDR3 reads TGCAGTGCTAGAGCACGGGACAGCTACGAGCAGTACTTC. Its protein is CSARARDSYEQYF.

This clonotype was detected ten times or more. The chain is built from TRBV3-1 and TRBJ2-5; weak D call: TRBD1 (6 bases). This CDR3 spans 17 amino acids. Germline values: CDR1 LGHDT, CDR2 YNNKEL (reference sequence). V lost 1 base, J lost 7 bases, and 22 bases lay in between. This CDR3 reads CASSQGTSGVRFGTQYF. CDR3 coding DNA: TGTGCCAGCAGCCAAGGCACCTCAGGGGTCCGCTTCGGGACCCAGTACTTC.

This clonotype was counted only a few times. A clone one base away is much larger, so this may be a read error. As the CDR3 is not closed by the conserved phenylalanine or tryptophan, this likely results from a read error. The chain recombines TRBV7-9 with TRBJ1-2; D unresolved. Germline-derived CDR1 and CDR2 are SEHNR and FQNEAQ (reference sequence). This CDR3 is 14 amino acids long. V lost 5 bases to trimming and J lost 0 bases, with 10 bases between them. The CDR3 DNA follows: TGTGCCAGCAGCGGTCAGTCAACTAACTATGGCTACACCGTC. It yields the protein CASSGQSTNYGYTV.

Remarks on this clonotype: This may stem from a read error, because a much larger clone lies one nucleotide away. This sequence joins TRBV6-1 and TRBJ1-1; possible D gene TRBD1, 5 bases. The V end lost 8 bases, the J end lost 3 bases, and 22 bases lay between the germline ends. From germline, CDR1 is MNHNS and CDR2 SASEGT. The CDR3 is made up of 16 amino acids. CDR3: CASALSGGLGDTEAFF. The CDR3, as DNA: TGTGCCAGCGCCCTGTCCGGGGGGTTGGGAGACACTGAAGCTTTCTTT.

The J gene is TRBJ1-4, the V gene TRBV19; D not certain. The germline V gene has CDR1 LNHDA and CDR2 SQIVND (reference sequence). The CDR3 has 11 amino acids. The germline V and J ends were trimmed by 10 bases and 8 bases, with 11 bases remaining between them. CDR3 sequence: CATVLGEKLFF. CDR3 in DNA: TGTGCCACCGTGTTAGGGGAAAAACTGTTTTTT.

V usage is TRBV20-1 and J usage is TRBJ2-5, with 13 bases lining up with TRBD2. The V and J ends lost 4 bases and 2 bases, in that order; junction bases with no gene match: 4. Germline CDR1 reads DFQATT; CDR2 reads SNEGSKA (reference sequence). The CDR3 has 15 residues. Here the CDR3 DNA reads TGCAGTGCTACTCCACTAGCGGGGGGGCAAGAGACCCAGTACTTC. Its protein product is CSATPLAGGQETQYF.

The V call is TRBV25-1, the J call TRBJ1-4; D not resolved. Germline CDR1 and CDR2: MGHDK and SYGVNS. V was shortened by 0 bases and J by 8 bases, with 7 bases between the two germline ends. The CDR3 loop spans 13 amino acids. The CDR3 sequence: CASSEYLVEKLFF. For the CDR3, the DNA is TGTGCCAGCAGTGAATATTTGGTGGAAAAACTGTTTTTT.

The rearrangement links TRBV25-1 to TRBJ2-6; D is unresolved. Trimming removed 8 bases at V and 4 bases at J, with 9 bases between. CDR1 is MGHDK and CDR2 is SYGVNS in the germline V gene. This CDR3 is 13 amino acids long. CDR3 sequence reads: CASGVPGANVLTF. CDR3 DNA: TGTGCCAGCGGGGTACCGGGGGCCAACGTCCTGACTTTC.

At least ten counts were recorded for this clonotype. CDR3 loop: CASSLTANYGYTF. The CDR3 DNA reads as TGTGCCAGCAGCCTGACAGCTAACTATGGCTACACCTTC. V is TRBV5-6 and J is TRBJ1-2; TRBD1 is a possible D gene (5 bases). Germline V gene lookup returns CDR1 SGHDT and CDR2 YYEEEE. This CDR3 spans 13 amino acids. Trimming took off 4 bases at V and 0 bases at J, with 7 bases between the two ends.

In its sample, this clonotype was seen once. This rearrangement joins TRBV3-1 to TRBJ1-3; maybe TRBD1 (6 bases). The CDR3 consists of 14 residues. V lost 5 bases, J lost 0 bases, and 8 bases lay in between. Per germline, CDR1 LGHDT and CDR2 YNNKEL (reference sequence). Here the CDR3 reads CASSVGGSGNTIYF. DNA of the CDR3: TGTGCCAGCAGCGTAGGGGGCTCTGGAAACACCATATATTTT.

The CDR3 is CSVEGQDEDTIYF. The CDR3 DNA is TGCAGCGTTGAGGGACAGGATGAAGACACCATATATTTT. The V and J genes are TRBV29-1 and TRBJ1-3; 8 positions match TRBD1. With V trimmed by 3 bases and J by 8 bases, 6 bases remained unmatched. Germline lookup yields CDR1 SQVTM and CDR2 ANQGSEA. The CDR3 covers 13 residues.

The gene calls are TRBV19 and TRBJ2-7; a possible D gene is TRBD1 (6 bases). The V end was cut by 4 bases, the J end by 3 bases, with 16 bases between. The germline gives CDR1 LNHDA, CDR2 SQIVND (reference sequence). CDR3 length: 15 amino acids. The chain's CDR3 is CASSTSTGVFYEQYF. In DNA form, the CDR3 reads TGTGCCAGTAGTACCTCGACAGGAGTCTTCTACGAGCAGTACTTC.

This clonotype appeared a single time. This sequence joins TRBV10-3 and TRBJ2-1, with 12 nucleotides matching TRBD2. There are 14 residues in the CDR3. Unmatched junction bases numbered 5, after V lost 7 bases and J lost 7 bases. CDR1 is ENHRY and CDR2 is SYGVKD in the germline V gene. The CDR3 DNA sequence: TGTGCCATCAAGCTAGCGGGGGGGCTTAATGAGCAGTTCTTC. Translating gives CAIKLAGGLNEQFF.

This chain connects TRBV20-1 to TRBJ2-7; 9 bases line up with TRBD1. Germline values: CDR1 DFQATT, CDR2 SNEGSKA (reference sequence). The CDR3 is 13 residues long. The trim removed 5 bases at V and 2 bases at J, leaving 4 bases unmatched. The DNA of the CDR3 is TGCAGTGCTTCCGGGACAGGGACCTACGAGCAGTACTTC. Translation gives CSASGTGTYEQYF.

This chain joins TRBV10-3 and TRBJ2-2; unclear D gene. V was shortened by 0 bases and J by 3 bases, with 2 bases between the two germline ends. Looked up from germline, CDR1 is ENHRY and CDR2 is SYGVKD. CDR3 length: 13 amino acids. Here the CDR3 reads CAISESDTGELFF. Written as DNA, the CDR3 is TGTGCCATCAGTGAGTCAGACACCGGGGAGCTGTTTTTT.

This clonotype appeared a few times. The J gene is TRBJ2-3, the V gene TRBV12-3 or TRBV12-4, with a tentative D call TRBD2 (5 bases). Trimming pared 8 bases from V and 1 base from J, leaving 28 bases between. The CDR3 totals 19 residues. CDR3 DNA: TGTGCCAGCGTAGACACGGGTCAAGGGATGGCACTAGGCACAGATACGCAGTATTTT. Amino acid sequence: CASVDTGQGMALGTDTQYF.

This clonotype was observed a single time. V is TRBV7-2 and J is TRBJ1-4; D not resolved. Trimming took 7 bases from V and 4 from J, leaving 10 bases between them. The CDR3 totals 13 residues. Germline loops: CDR1 SGHTA, CDR2 FQGNSA. CDR3 bases: TGTGCCAGCACAGCCGCCGGTAATGAAAAACTGTTTTTT. Translating gives CASTAAGNEKLFF.

This sequence joins TRBV20-1 and TRBJ2-3; 12 bases fit TRBD2. Germline lookup yields CDR1 DFQATT and CDR2 SNEGSKA (reference sequence). This CDR3 comprises 15 residues. Unmatched junction bases numbered 4, after V lost 1 base and J lost 5 bases. The CDR3 bases are TGCAGTGCTAGAGTCGGACTAGCGGGAAGAGATACGCAGTATTTT. This gives the protein CSARVGLAGRDTQYF.

This clonotype was counted between two and nine times. The chain recombines TRBV7-9 with TRBJ2-2; D is tentatively TRBD1 or TRBD2 (5 bases each). The V end was cut by 6 bases, the J end by 11 bases, with 10 bases between. This CDR3 is built from 11 residues. Per the germline V gene, CDR1 is SEHNR and CDR2 is FQNEAQ (reference sequence). The DNA of the CDR3 is TGTGCCAGCAGGACGGGACCTGAGCTGTTTTTT. Its translation is CASRTGPELFF.

This clonotype has a handful of counts. The rearrangement joins TRBV20-1 to TRBJ1-2, with 11 nucleotides matching TRBD1. Losses at the gene ends were 6 bases for V and 6 bases for J; bases not matched to a gene: 3. Germline CDR1 and CDR2: DFQATT and SNEGSKA (reference sequence). The CDR3 runs 12 residues. The CDR3 protein is CSARTGGNGYTF. The CDR3 coding sequence is TGCAGTGCACGGACAGGGGGCAATGGCTACACCTTC.